The entry below describes one TCR beta chain. Its antigen target is currently unknown. No much larger clone is present one base from it, and per-base qualities are unavailable. These data originate in a study of Ad26.COV2.S vaccination and SARS-CoV-2 variants (dated by TCRdb to about 2021). In the study overall: Donors in the vaccine arm were drawn from COV1001, a phase I-IIa trial of Ad26.COV2.S in healthy adults that was multicentre, randomized, double-blind and placebo-controlled. Dosing of Ad26.COV2.S was intramuscular, at either 5x10^10 or 1x10^11 viral particles, delivered as one shot or as two shots spaced 56 days apart. The specificity and breadth of SARS-CoV-2-reactive T cell receptors after Ad26.COV2.S vaccination were assessed by TCRbeta repertoire sequencing. A total of some 30 samples were included in the TCR-sequenced set, comprising about 20 Ad26.COV2.S vaccine recipients, 5 placebo recipients and 8 SARS-CoV-2 convalescent individuals. Participants in the trial were split at random into five groups of five each, receiving low-dose or high-dose Ad26.COV2.S once or twice, or else placebo on both occasions. Investigators remained blinded to trial group allocation during experiments and outcome assessment. Overall study results and their limits: Substantial breadth of spike-specific CD8+ and CD4+ T cell responses was reported after vaccination. The authors noted that the TCR breadth and depth analyses may have underestimated total T cell responses. Vaccine and placebo recipients had similar non-spike TCR breadth, a finding consistent with the vaccine containing only spike. The study was not powered for comparison of responses between vaccine doses or regimens. Spike-specific TCR breadth was higher in Ad26.COV2.S recipients than in placebo recipients (P = 0.0014).

TCRbeta CDR3 regions were sequenced with the immunoSEQ Assay. After extraction, genomic DNA underwent amplification by bias-controlled multiplex PCR, followed by high-throughput sequencing. The original methods were these. To quantify the absolute abundance of each unique TCRbeta CDR3 region, sequences were collapsed and filtered. T cell fraction was estimated by normalizing TCRbeta template counts to usable DNA, with usable DNA measured through amplification of reference genes found in all nucleated cells. Repertoire TCRs were annotated as SARS-CoV-2-specific by exact matching of V gene, CDR3 amino acid sequence and J gene to a known reactive TCR set. The reference SARS-CoV-2 TCR set came from MIRA and was filtered for enrichment in COVID-19-positive ImmuneCODE repertoires, removing public or cross-reactive TCRs. Based on the MIRA antigens, annotated TCRs were further analysed at the level of specific ORF or position within ORF. Depth was the summed frequency of annotated unique rearrangements, while breadth was defined as annotated unique rearrangements over total unique productive rearrangements. Two-sided Wilcoxon rank-sum tests were used to compare TCR breadth between groups. Imported from immuneACCESS, the table was reduced by TCRdb to in-frame sequences with V and J called. These copies leave out some clones; in studies compared against another copy, an unresolved V gene accounts for under half, and the cause of the remainder is not known. The V and J calls and clone size are taken from that table; D and trimming were inferred from the DNA. The sample data list around 300,000 clones, and about nine tenths of these were observed just once. Over 5% of the sample belongs to the ten largest clones.

Sample treatment or condition, as interpreted from the label and publication: 15 to 20 received Ad26.COV2.S at low or high dose, single or two shots; 5 received placebo; per-sample allocation not given. For vaccine and placebo recipients, repertoires were sequenced using samples collected on day 63 after the first injection. Cohort 1b enrolled 25 or so adults aged 18-55 years at a single site in Boston, USA, between 29 July and 7 August 2020. Ad26.COV2.S consisted of a replication-incompetent adenovirus type 26 vector by which a prefusion-stabilized SARS-CoV-2 spike protein from the original Wuhan strain was expressed. The germline V gene supplies CDR1 SGDLS and CDR2 YYNGEE. Between the V and J ends, shortened by 4 bases and 0 bases respectively, the junction contains 20 bases. The CDR3 goes from the cysteine to the phenylalanine over 18 residues. Of all the DNA, just the CDR3 is kept, 54 bases in frame from base 1.

This sequence was found in a person aged 18-60 years who received the Ad26.COV2.S COVID-19 vaccine or a placebo. Recombination linked TRBV9 to TRBJ1-3; no D gene call is confident. This specimen was peripheral blood, taken in a trial of Ad26.COV2.S vaccine versus placebo. The nucleotide sequence reads as follows: TGTGCCAGCAGCTCCCACCCGGCAGGCGACGCCTCTGGAAACACCATATATTTT. Translated, it reads CASSSHPAGDASGNTIYF.